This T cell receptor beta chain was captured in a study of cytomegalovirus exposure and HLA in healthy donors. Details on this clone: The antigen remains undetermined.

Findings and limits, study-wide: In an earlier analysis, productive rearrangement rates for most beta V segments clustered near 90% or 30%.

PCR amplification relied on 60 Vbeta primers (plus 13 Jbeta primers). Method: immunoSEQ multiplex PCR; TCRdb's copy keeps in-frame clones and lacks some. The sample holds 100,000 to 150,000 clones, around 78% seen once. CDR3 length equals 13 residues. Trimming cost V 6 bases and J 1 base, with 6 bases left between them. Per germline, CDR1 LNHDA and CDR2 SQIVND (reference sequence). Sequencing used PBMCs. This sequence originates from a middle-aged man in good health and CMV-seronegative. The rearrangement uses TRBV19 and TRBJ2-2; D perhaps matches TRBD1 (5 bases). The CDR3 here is CASRDRNTGELFF. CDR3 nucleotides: TGTGCCAGTAGAGACAGGAACACCGGGGAGCTGTTTTTT.